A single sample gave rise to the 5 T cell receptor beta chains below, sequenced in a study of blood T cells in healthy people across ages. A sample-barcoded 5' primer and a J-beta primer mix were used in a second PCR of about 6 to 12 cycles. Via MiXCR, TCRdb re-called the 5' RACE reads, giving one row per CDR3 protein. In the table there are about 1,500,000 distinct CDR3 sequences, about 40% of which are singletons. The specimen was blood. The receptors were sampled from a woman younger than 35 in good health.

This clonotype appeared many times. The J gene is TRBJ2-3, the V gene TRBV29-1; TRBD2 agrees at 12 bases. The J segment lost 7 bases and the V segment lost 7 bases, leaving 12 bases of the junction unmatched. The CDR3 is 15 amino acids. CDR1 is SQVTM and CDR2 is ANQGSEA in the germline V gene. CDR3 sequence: CSGGLAGGLRNTQYF. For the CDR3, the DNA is TGCAGCGGTGGGCTAGCGGGGGGGTTGAGGAATACGCAGTATTTT.

The CDR3 DNA sequence: TGTGCCAGCAGCTGGACACAGGGGGCAGAGACCCAGTACTTC. Amino acids: CASSWTQGAETQYF. The V gene is TRBV7-6, the J gene TRBJ2-5; 9 bases are shared with TRBD1. This CDR3 has 14 amino acids. CDR1 is SGHVS, CDR2 FNYEAQ, per germline. J gave up 4 bases and V 4 bases, and 4 bases lay outside the gene matches.

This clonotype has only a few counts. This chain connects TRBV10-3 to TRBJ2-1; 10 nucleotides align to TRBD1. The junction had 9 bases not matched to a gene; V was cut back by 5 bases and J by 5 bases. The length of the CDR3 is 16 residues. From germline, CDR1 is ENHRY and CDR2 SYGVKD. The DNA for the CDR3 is TGTGCCATCAGTCCCCTTGGGACAGGGGTCAACAATGAGCAGTTCTTC. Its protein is CAISPLGTGVNNEQFF.

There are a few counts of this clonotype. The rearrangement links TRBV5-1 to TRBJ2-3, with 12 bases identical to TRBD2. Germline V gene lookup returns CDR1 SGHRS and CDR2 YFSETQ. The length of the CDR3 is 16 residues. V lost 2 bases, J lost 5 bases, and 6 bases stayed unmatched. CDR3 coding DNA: TGCGCCAGCAGCTTTTCTAGCGGGGGGGCCCTAGATACGCAGTATTTT. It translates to CASSFSSGGALDTQYF.

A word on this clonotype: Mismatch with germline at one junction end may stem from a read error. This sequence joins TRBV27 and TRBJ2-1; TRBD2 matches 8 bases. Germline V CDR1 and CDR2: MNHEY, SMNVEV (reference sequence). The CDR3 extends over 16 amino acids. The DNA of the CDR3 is TGTGCCAGCAGTTACGAGAGTAGCGGGAAATACAATGGGCAGTTCTTC. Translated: CASSYESSGKYNGQFF.